This entry lists 16 T cell receptor beta chains sequenced from one sample in a study of control samples from healthy donors and cancer patients (dated by TCRdb to between 2020 and 2021). Library construction relied on the immunoSEQ multiplex PCR assay. TCRdb retrieved this table from immuneACCESS and kept in-frame rearrangements only. Not all clones are present; in checked studies, unresolved V genes account for under half, and no reason is known for the remainder. This sample comprises about 130,000 clones, around 90% of them detected only once. Clones ranked in the top ten supply 5.5% of the sample. The sample consisted of blood. These receptors were taken from a man between 18 and 29 years old in good health.

The gene calls are TRBV9 and TRBJ1-1; D is possibly TRBD1 (5 bases). From germline, CDR1 is SGDLS and CDR2 YYNGEE. CDR3 size: 15 residues. Deletions cut 0 bases from V and 0 bases from J, with 9 bases between. CDR3 amino acids: CASSVEAGMNTEAFF. The DNA of the CDR3 is TGTGCCAGCAGCGTAGAGGCAGGGATGAACACTGAAGCTTTCTTT.

This chain links TRBV10-1 with TRBJ2-1; the D call may be TRBD1 or TRBD2 (6 bases each). Trimming took off 5 bases at V and 6 bases at J, with 20 bases between the two ends. Germline V lookup: CDR1 WNHNN, CDR2 SYGVQD (reference sequence). The CDR3 contains 16 residues. The CDR3 here is CASSSLSGAYRNEQFF. The CDR3, as DNA: TGCGCCAGCAGTTCGCTGTCGGGGGCCTACCGCAATGAGCAGTTCTTC.

The chain has TRBV2 and TRBJ2-5; D unclear. The CDR3 extends over 14 amino acids. Trimming removed 4 bases at V and 3 bases at J, with 12 bases between. Germline V gene sequence: CDR1 SNHLY, CDR2 FYNNEI. CDR3 protein: CASSVRSSEETQYF. The CDR3 nucleotides are TGTGCCAGCAGTGTGCGAAGCTCTGAAGAGACCCAGTACTTC. Drawing the rest from reference TRBV2 and TRBJ2-5, the complete variable domain is EPEVTQTPSHQVTQMGQEVILRCVPISNHLYFYWYRQILGQKVEFLVSFYNNEISEKSEIFDDQFSVERPDGSNFTLKIRSTKLEDSAMYFCASSVRSSEETQYFGPGTRLLVL.

The chain joins TRBV5-6 to TRBJ2-3; D remains ambiguous. The V end lost 0 bases, the J end lost 8 bases, and 4 bases lay between the germline ends. The CDR3 contains 11 residues. Germline lookup yields CDR1 SGHDT and CDR2 YYEEEE. The chain's CDR3 is CASSLEATQYF. The CDR3, as DNA: TGTGCCAGCAGCTTGGAAGCTACGCAGTATTTT.

This clone was seen once. V and J are TRBV30 and TRBJ2-5; the D gene is possibly TRBD1 (5 bases). V gave up 2 bases and J gave up 5 bases, with 9 bases separating them. Germline lookup yields CDR1 GTSNPN and CDR2 SVGIG (reference sequence). The CDR3 runs 12 residues. The CDR3 DNA is TGTGCCTGGAGTAGGGGCAGGGAGACCCAGTACTTC. Amino acids: CAWSRGRETQYF.

The chain couples TRBV18 to TRBJ2-2; D is tentatively TRBD1 or TRBD2 (5 bases each). Germline V gene lookup returns CDR1 KGHSH and CDR2 LQKENI. Trimming cost V 3 bases and J 5 bases, with 10 bases left between them. The CDR3 has 14 amino acids. The CDR3 is CASSPPGRTGELFF. CDR3 sequence (DNA): TGTGCCAGCTCACCCCCAGGGAGAACCGGGGAGCTGTTTTTT.

This sequence joins TRBV2 and TRBJ1-5; D call uncertain. CDR3 length equals 14 residues. Germline CDR1 SNHLY, CDR2 FYNNEI. Between the trimmed V and J ends, which lost 4 bases and 4 bases, there was a span of 11 bases. The CDR3, as DNA: TGTGCCAGCAGTGTTTCTGCCGATAATCAGCCCCAGCATTTT. Translation gives CASSVSADNQPQHF.

V is TRBV28 and J is TRBJ2-2; 10 bases are a match to TRBD2. The trim removed 5 bases at V and 0 bases at J, leaving 9 bases unmatched. Germline V gene data show CDR1 as MDHEN and CDR2 as SYDVKM. The CDR3 runs to 18 residues. This CDR3 is CASSPWSGGAANTGELFF. In DNA form, the CDR3 reads TGTGCCAGCAGTCCCTGGAGCGGGGGGGCCGCGAACACCGGGGAGCTGTTTTTT. The whole variable domain, remainder taken from reference TRBV28 and TRBJ2-2, is DVKVTQSSRYLVKRTGEKVFLECVQDMDHENMFWYRQDPGLGLRLIYFSYDVKMKEKGDIPEGYSVSREKKERFSLILESASTNQTSMYLCASSPWSGGAANTGELFFGEGSRLTVL.

This chain connects TRBV10-1 to TRBJ2-6; TRBD1 is a possible D gene (5 bases). Germline CDR1 reads WNHNN; CDR2 reads SYGVQD (reference sequence). This CDR3 has 14 residues. V was clipped by 4 bases and J by 1 base, with 5 bases between them. The CDR3 nucleotides are TGCGCCAGCAGTGCAGGGTCTGGGGCCAACGTCCTGACTTTC. It specifies CASSAGSGANVLTF.

The V call is TRBV2, the J call TRBJ1-6; D remains unclear. Germline CDR1 SNHLY, CDR2 FYNNEI. Trimming left V 4 bases short and J 7 bases short, with 11 bases between. The CDR3 runs to 14 residues. The CDR3 nucleotides are TGTGCCAGCAGTGTATCAGAAAGGAATTCACCCCTCCACTTT. Its translation: CASSVSERNSPLHF.

The genes are TRBV7-2 and TRBJ2-1; D is undetermined. The CDR3 runs to 15 residues. Looked up from germline, CDR1 is SGHTA and CDR2 is FQGNSA. Deletions cut 2 bases from V and 0 bases from J, with 8 bases between. CDR3 bases: TGTGCCAGCAGCTTAAGTCAGTCCTCCTACAATGAGCAGTTCTTC. Amino acid sequence: CASSLSQSSYNEQFF.

This sequence joins TRBV7-9 and TRBJ2-5; D remains ambiguous. CDR3 length equals 16 residues. V dropped 2 bases and J dropped 3 bases, with 16 bases sitting between them. Germline CDR1 SEHNR, CDR2 FQNEAQ (reference sequence). CDR3 loop: CASSLRRPGDKETQYF. As DNA, the CDR3 is TGTGCCAGCAGCTTAAGGCGCCCTGGCGACAAAGAGACCCAGTACTTC.

The chain uses TRBV6-1 and TRBJ1-5; D is undetermined. Germline CDR1 reads MNHNS; CDR2 reads SASEGT. The CDR3 has 13 residues. V dropped 3 bases and J dropped 4 bases, with 7 bases sitting between them. In DNA form, the CDR3 reads TGTGCCAGCAGTGAGGAAAGGAATCAGCCCCAGCATTTT. This sequence encodes CASSEERNQPQHF.

The J gene is TRBJ1-2, the V gene TRBV7-9, with 10 bases identical to TRBD1. Germline CDR1 SEHNR, CDR2 FQNEAQ (reference sequence). The CDR3 loop spans 15 amino acids. Unmatched junction bases numbered 4, after V lost 6 bases and J lost 0 bases. The CDR3 is CASRPGTGANYGYTF. The CDR3 DNA follows: TGTGCCAGCAGACCCGGGACAGGGGCTAACTATGGCTACACCTTC.

This clone appeared a single time. The sample contains more than one DNA sequence encoding this CDR3. This chain links TRBV2 with TRBJ2-3, with 16 bases identical to TRBD2. The V segment lost 6 bases and the J segment 6 bases; nucleotides outside the gene matches: 3. CDR3 length equals 15 residues. From germline, CDR1 is SNHLY and CDR2 FYNNEI. The CDR3 sequence is CASRGLAGGRDTQYF. In DNA form, the CDR3 reads TGTGCCAGCAGGGGACTAGCGGGGGGGCGGGATACGCAGTATTTT.

V and J are TRBV6-4 and TRBJ2-2; 8 nucleotides line up with TRBD1. The germline gives CDR1 MRHNA, CDR2 SNTAGT. The ends lost 4 bases at V and 1 base at J; junction bases unmatched: 5. This CDR3 region has 16 residues. The CDR3 nucleotides read TGTGCCAGCAGTGTCACGGGGACAGGGAACACCGGGGAGCTGTTTTTT. It encodes CASSVTGTGNTGELFF.